This paragraph reports one T cell receptor (beta chain). This record comes from a study of blood T cell repertoires in COVID-19. Losses at the gene ends were 2 bases for V and 1 base for J; bases not matched to a gene: 2. Germline assignment: CDR1 SEHNR and CDR2 FQNEAQ (reference sequence). The CDR3 totals 16 residues. Assay used: immunoSEQ multiplex PCR; TCRdb lists only in-frame clones, some missing. The top ten hold 25% to 35% of the sample, which has some 45,000 clones, approximately 85% seen once. Sequenced input: peripheral blood. The rearrangement uses TRBV7-9 and TRBJ2-1, with 10 bases aligning to TRBD2. The receptor comes from a woman aged 80 or over with acute or convalescent COVID-19. Written as DNA, the CDR3 is TGTGCCAGCAGCTTAAAGACTAGCGGGTCCTACAATGAGCAGTTCTTC. Its protein product is CASSLKTSGSYNEQFF.